This T cell receptor (beta chain) was identified in a study of blood T cell repertoires in COVID-19. Study context: Acute and convalescent COVID-19 samples came from the United States, Italy and Spain. Sample material is recorded as cDNA or gDNA derived from T cells, B-cell-depleted T cells, or PBMCs.

CDR1 is SGHRS, CDR2 YFSETQ, per germline. The J segment lost 1 base and the V segment lost 4 bases, leaving 9 bases of the junction unmatched. There are 16 residues in the CDR3. Source study methods: Amplifying reference gene primers gave estimates of nucleated cell counts. Measured with immunoSEQ multiplex PCR; TCRdb has only the in-frame clones, and not every one. V, J and clone size were drawn from that table, and D and trimming were deduced from the DNA. The data contain approximately 94,000 clones, more than 70% of them singletons. This TCR was recovered from a woman older than 75 with active COVID-19. The V call is TRBV5-1, the J call TRBJ1-1; 8 positions match TRBD1. Sequenced material: peripheral blood. CDR3: CASSPGWTGRNTEAFF. CDR3 DNA sequence: TGCGCCAGCAGCCCTGGGTGGACAGGGCGGAACACTGAAGCTTTCTTT.